This T cell receptor beta chain was observed in a study of PD-1 blockade in mismatch repair-deficient tumors. Study summary: All were previously treated, progressing patients with 12 mismatch repair-deficient cancer types.

V was pared by 5 bases and J by 8 bases, with 15 bases between. Germline-derived CDR1 and CDR2 are MNHEY and SMNVEV (reference sequence). CDR3 length: 13 amino acids. TCR sequencing covered a few patients who responded to pembrolizumab. The table came from immunoSEQ multiplex PCR; TCRdb's copy has only in-frame clones and leaves some out. This sample has some 27,000 clones, with approximately 84% found just once. The sequenced sample was PBMCs, obtained before pembrolizumab treatment. V usage is TRBV27 and J usage is TRBJ1-2; D perhaps matches TRBD1 (6 bases). The receptor was isolated from an adult with mismatch repair-deficient cancer. The DNA of the CDR3 is TGTGCCAGCAGTCTTAACAGGGTTAGCGGCTACACCTTC. Translated, it gives CASSLNRVSGYTF.